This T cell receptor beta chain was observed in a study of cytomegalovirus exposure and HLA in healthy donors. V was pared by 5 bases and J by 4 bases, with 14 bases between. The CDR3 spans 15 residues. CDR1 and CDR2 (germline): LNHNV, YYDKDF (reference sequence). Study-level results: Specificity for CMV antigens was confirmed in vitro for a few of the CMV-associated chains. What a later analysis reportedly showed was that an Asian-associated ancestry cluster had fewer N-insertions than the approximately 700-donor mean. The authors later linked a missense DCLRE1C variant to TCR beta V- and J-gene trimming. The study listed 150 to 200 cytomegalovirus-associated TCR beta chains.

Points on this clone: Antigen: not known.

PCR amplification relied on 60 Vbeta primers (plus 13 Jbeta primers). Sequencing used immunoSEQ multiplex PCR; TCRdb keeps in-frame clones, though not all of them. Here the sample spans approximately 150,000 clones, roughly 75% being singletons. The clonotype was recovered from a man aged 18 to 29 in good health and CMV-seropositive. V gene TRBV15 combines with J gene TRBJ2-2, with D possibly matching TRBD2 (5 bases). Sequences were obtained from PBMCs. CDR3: CATSWAGTLTGELFF. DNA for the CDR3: TGTGCCACCAGCTGGGCGGGTACTCTCACCGGGGAGCTGTTTTTT. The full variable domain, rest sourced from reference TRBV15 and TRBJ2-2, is DAMVIQNPRYQVTQFGKPVTLSCSQTLNHNVMYWYQQKSSQAPKLLFHYYDKDFNNEADTPDNFQSRRPNTSFCFLDIRSPGLGDTAMYLCATSWAGTLTGELFFGEGSRLTVL.